The TCR beta chain under discussion was sequenced for a study of cytomegalovirus exposure and HLA in healthy donors. Study results and limitations: Prior analysis indicated that the majority of TCR beta V segments exhibited productivity approximately 87% or approximately 30% of the time. A later analysis reportedly identified an Asian-associated ancestry cluster as carrying fewer N-insertions than the approximately 670-donor mean. Evidence from a later analysis indicated that most CMV-associated TCR beta chains looked HLA-restricted.

Points on this clone: No antigen is known for it.

The PCR employed 60 Vbeta primers together with 13 Jbeta primers. Clones were sequenced by immunoSEQ multiplex PCR, and TCRdb holds only the in-frame ones, with some missing. The sample shows 65,000 to 100,000 clones, around 75% of them seen only once. CDR3 size: 15 residues. Looked up from germline, CDR1 is SGHNT and CDR2 is YYREEE (reference sequence). The V and J ends lost 4 bases and 5 bases, in that order; junction bases with no gene match: 10. Source material: PBMCs. The TCR was taken from a woman between 40 and 55 years old in good health and CMV-seropositive. The chain is built from TRBV5-4 and TRBJ2-3; 7 bases align to TRBD2. The CDR3 loop reads CASSHWGGNGDTQYF. Written as DNA, the CDR3 is TGTGCCAGCAGCCATTGGGGGGGGAATGGAGATACGCAGTATTTT.